The rows below give T cell receptor beta chains drawn from one sample of a study of radiation and T cells in renal cell carcinoma. Libraries were prepared by immunoSEQ multiplex PCR; TCRdb keeps only in-frame clonotypes and omits some of them. The repertoire consists of around 15,000 clones, with about half occurring once and the leading ten covering 30% to 50%. The source was tumor tissue, collected from a patient whose treatment included radiotherapy and nephrectomy. The receptors were sampled from an older woman with renal cell carcinoma. CDR3s include the opening cysteine and the closing phenylalanine or tryptophan. Part of the rows lack a size; the others show once, few, many or a class for expanded clones.

clone_size,j_call,v_call,cdr3_aa
-,TRBJ2-3,TRBV6-5,CASSYSSQGHTDTQYF
-,TRBJ2-3,TRBV18,CASSHTDTQYF
-,TRBJ1-3,TRBV18,CASSPYSGSGNTIYF
few,TRBJ1-5,TRBV6-5,CASSYSHRGNQPQHF
-,TRBJ2-1,TRBV6-1,CASSEVGGSSYNEQFF
few,TRBJ2-1,TRBV10-1,CAPPPGRLSYNEQFF
many,TRBJ2-5,TRBV5-4,CASSLFAGGEKTQYF
-,TRBJ1-1,TRBV23-1,CASSRRGDLTEAFF
-,TRBJ2-1,TRBV11-2,CASSLGLAFEQFF
-,TRBJ2-5,TRBV10-3,CAISEQRGVQETQYF
-,TRBJ2-5,TRBV5-1,CASSWTSGSRETQYF
-,TRBJ1-2,TRBV15,CAASREVGDNYGYTF
-,TRBJ1-1,TRBV27,CASRASWRQDTEAFF
-,TRBJ1-1,TRBV6-1,CASSEDPLQGPGTEAFF
-,TRBJ2-1,TRBV6-5,CASSYGQLADEQFF
-,TRBJ1-4,TRBV9,CASSPGTGPNEKLFF
few,TRBJ1-2,TRBV28,CASSPAIGYTF
-,TRBJ2-5,TRBV5-1,CASKVSGLETQYF
-,TRBJ2-4,TRBV5-1,CASSLGTGDGKNIQYF
-,TRBJ1-4,TRBV6-1,CASSIRDRGRKLFF
-,TRBJ2-7,TRBV10-3,CAISEIRTPYEQYF
-,TRBJ2-1,TRBV28,CASTKNKINRGLGNEQFF